The 12 T cell receptor beta chains given below trace back to one sample, sequenced in a study of blood T cell repertoires in COVID-19. Repertoires were generated with immunoSEQ multiplex PCR, while TCRdb's copy carries only in-frame clones and drops some. This sample has about 400,000 clones, with roughly 87% found just once. Sequencing input: PBMCs or T cells enriched from blood (not recorded which). All receptors derive from a woman aged 30 to 39 who had recovered from COVID-19.

This clone was observed a few times. The J gene is TRBJ1-3, the V gene TRBV5-1, with 12 positions matching TRBD1. Germline V gene data show CDR1 as SGHRS and CDR2 as YFSETQ. The ends lost 3 bases at V and 3 bases at J; junction bases unmatched: 4. CDR3 size: 16 residues. CDR3 sequence (DNA): TGCGCCAGCAGCTCGGGACAGGGGGCGTTTGGAAACACCATATATTTT. This encodes CASSSGQGAFGNTIYF.

This clone was counted once. The J gene is TRBJ2-1, the V gene TRBV7-9; D might be TRBD1 (6 bases). Germline V lookup: CDR1 SEHNR, CDR2 FQNEAQ (reference sequence). Trimming stripped 4 bases from V and 0 bases from J, with 16 bases between. The CDR3 loop spans 17 amino acids. In DNA, the CDR3 is TGTGCCAGCAGCTCCCCCGACAGGTCGAGCTCCTACAATGAGCAGTTCTTC. Encoded protein: CASSSPDRSSSYNEQFF.

This chain joins TRBV3-1 (or the pseudogene TRBV3-2) and TRBJ2-3, with D possibly TRBD1 on 5 matching bases. Germline CDR1 and CDR2: LGHDT and YNNKEL (reference sequence). The ends were cut back, 0 bases at V and 5 bases at J, with 18 bases in the middle. This CDR3 contains 17 residues. CDR3 loop: CASSQDLGRVKGDTQYF. In DNA, the CDR3 is TGTGCCAGCAGCCAAGATCTCGGCAGGGTTAAAGGAGATACGCAGTATTTT.

This clone was picked up one time. The chain joins TRBV6-9 to TRBJ1-5; D is undetermined. The germline V gene encodes CDR1 MNHGY and CDR2 SVAAGI. The ends were cut back, 6 bases at V and 0 bases at J, with 12 bases in the middle. The CDR3 is 15 residues long. CDR3 region: CASRPPEYSNQPQHF. The CDR3 bases are TGTGCCAGCAGACCTCCAGAATATAGCAATCAGCCCCAGCATTTT.

J is TRBJ2-1 and V is TRBV7-9; 12 nucleotides align to TRBD2. The J segment lost 3 bases and the V segment lost 5 bases, leaving 5 bases of the junction unmatched. The CDR3 is made up of 16 amino acids. CDR1 and CDR2 (germline): SEHNR, FQNEAQ (reference sequence). The chain's CDR3 is CASSTGLAGYYNEQFF. The CDR3, as DNA: TGTGCCAGCAGCACCGGACTAGCGGGATACTACAATGAGCAGTTCTTC. Using reference TRBV7-9 and TRBJ2-1 for the parts outside the CDR3, the full variable domain is DTGVSQNPRHKITKRGQNVTFRCDPISEHNRLYWYRQTLGQGPEFLTYFQNEAQLEKSRLLSDRFSAERPKGSFSTLEIQRTEQGDSAMYLCASSTGLAGYYNEQFFGPGTRLTVL.

The gene calls are TRBV24-1 and TRBJ1-5; 7 nucleotides line up with TRBD1. V lost 6 bases to trimming and J lost 6 bases; unmatched junction nucleotides: 1. Germline assignment: CDR1 KGHDR and CDR2 SFDVKD. This CDR3 contains 12 residues. CDR3 loop: CATSSGGQPQHF. The CDR3 DNA is TGTGCCACCAGTTCAGGGGGTCAGCCCCAGCATTTT.

The V and J genes are TRBV3-1 (or the pseudogene TRBV3-2) and TRBJ2-3, with 13 bases that match TRBD2. V lost 6 bases and J lost 3; bases outside the gene matches: 0. The CDR3 consists of 14 residues. Germline values: CDR1 LGHDT, CDR2 YNNKEL (reference sequence). The CDR3 sequence: CASRGLAGTDTQYF. In nucleotides, the CDR3 is TGTGCCAGCAGGGGACTAGCGGGAACAGATACGCAGTATTTT.

The chain joins TRBV11-3 to TRBJ2-3, with D maybe TRBD2 (7 bases). V dropped 0 bases and J dropped 0 bases, with 10 bases sitting between them. Germline V gives CDR1 SGHNT, CDR2 YENEEA. The CDR3 loop spans 16 amino acids. The CDR3 sequence: CASSLETGGSTDTQYF. CDR3 in DNA: TGTGCCAGCAGCTTAGAGACGGGGGGCAGCACAGATACGCAGTATTTT.

This chain connects TRBV3-1 (or the pseudogene TRBV3-2) to TRBJ1-3; no clear D gene. This CDR3 has 17 amino acids. CDR1 is LGHDT, CDR2 YNNKEL, per germline (reference sequence). V was cut by 5 bases and J by 0 bases, with 17 bases left in between. The CDR3 nucleotides read TGTGCCAGCAGCAAGATACACCACAGATACTCTGGAAACACCATATATTTT. This codes for CASSKIHHRYSGNTIYF.

The chain is built from TRBV29-1 and TRBJ1-5; 8 bases match TRBD1. The ends lost 7 bases at V and 4 bases at J; junction bases unmatched: 6. The CDR3 extends over 13 amino acids. Germline values: CDR1 SQVTM, CDR2 ANQGSEA. The CDR3 is CSGGQGKNQPQHF. For the CDR3, the DNA is TGCAGCGGTGGACAGGGTAAAAATCAGCCCCAGCATTTT.

The chain couples TRBV2 to TRBJ1-5; possibly TRBD1 for D (5 bases). Per germline, CDR1 SNHLY and CDR2 FYNNEI. Trimming shortened V by 6 bases and J by 0 bases, and 6 bases separated the two germline ends. This CDR3 has 13 residues. In DNA form, the CDR3 reads TGTGCCAGCAGGACAGCTAGCAATCAGCCCCAGCATTTT. Amino acid sequence: CASRTASNQPQHF.

V gene TRBV28 combines with J gene TRBJ2-3; TRBD2 matches at 11 bases. J lost 2 bases, V lost 4 bases, and 5 bases had no gene match. CDR1 MDHEN and CDR2 SYDVKM come from the germline V gene. This CDR3 contains 16 residues. The CDR3 is CASSSGLAAYTDTQYF. For the CDR3, the DNA is TGTGCCAGCAGTTCGGGACTAGCGGCGTACACAGATACGCAGTATTTT.